A single sample gave rise to the 9 T cell receptor beta chains below, sequenced in a study of early T cells in non-severe SARS-CoV-2 infection. TCRdb itself ran the 5' RACE reads through MiXCR, one entry per CDR3 protein. This table has some 38,000 distinct CDR3 sequences, about 5.5% appearing once. Sequencing used whole blood, obtained at baseline. Receptor source: an adult who was a healthcare worker with PCR-confirmed SARS-CoV-2 infection or an uninfected control (not recorded which).

This clonotype was recorded a few times. The J gene is TRBJ1-5, the V gene TRBV27; TRBD1 matches 7 bases. CDR1 is MNHEY, CDR2 SMNVEV, per germline (reference sequence). This CDR3 is built from 14 residues. V lost 5 bases and J lost 2; bases outside the gene matches: 3. Here the CDR3 DNA reads TGTGCCAGCAGTCCGAGGGGGCGCAATCAGCCCCAGCATTTT. As protein: CASSPRGRNQPQHF.

This clonotype was picked up many times. The chain recombines TRBV18 with TRBJ1-3; weak D call: TRBD1 (5 bases). Trimming left V 2 bases short and J 0 bases short, with 14 bases between. Germline loops: CDR1 KGHSH, CDR2 LQKENI. CDR3 length equals 17 residues. The DNA for the CDR3 is TGTGCCAGCTCACCAGGGGGACGGAGTTTCTCTGGAAACACCATATATTTT. Translation: CASSPGGRSFSGNTIYF.

This clonotype was seen many times. The V and J genes are TRBV19 and TRBJ2-5; a possible D gene is TRBD2 (6 bases). Germline V gene data show CDR1 as LNHDA and CDR2 as SQIVND (reference sequence). Between the trimmed V and J ends, which lost 9 bases and 5 bases, there was a span of 19 bases. The CDR3 is 14 residues long. The CDR3 spells CARRVRGGAETQYF. CDR3 nucleotides: TGTGCCAGGCGTGTTAGGGGAGGCGCGGAGACCCAGTACTTC. Full variable domain (rest looked up from reference TRBV19 and TRBJ2-5): DGGITQSPKYLFRKEGQNVTLSCEQNLNHDAMYWYRQDPGQGLRLIYYSQIVNDFQKGDIAEGYSVSREKKESFPLTVTSAQKNPTAFYLCARRVRGGAETQYFGPGTRLLVL.

This clonotype has a count of ten or more. V usage is TRBV20-1 and J usage is TRBJ2-5, with 7 bases identical to TRBD1. This CDR3 spans 14 amino acids. Germline CDR1 and CDR2: DFQATT and SNEGSKA (reference sequence). The J segment lost 5 bases and the V segment lost 6 bases, leaving 12 bases of the junction unmatched. CDR3 loop: CSAEMTGLGETQYF. The CDR3 region has the DNA TGCAGTGCCGAAATGACAGGGCTAGGGGAGACCCAGTACTTC.

This clonotype was recorded a few times. The chain carries TRBV20-1 and TRBJ2-1; 9 nucleotides line up with TRBD2. In germline, CDR1 is DFQATT, CDR2 SNEGSKA (reference sequence). The trim removed 3 bases at V and 2 bases at J, leaving 5 bases unmatched. The CDR3 loop spans 15 amino acids. The CDR3 DNA reads as TGCAGTGCTAGGGTAGCGGGAGCCGCCTACAATGAGCAGTTCTTC. It is translated as CSARVAGAAYNEQFF.

There are many counts of this clonotype. This chain joins TRBV14 and TRBJ1-1, with TRBD1 as a possible D gene (6 bases). This CDR3 is built from 17 residues. V was pared by 4 bases and J by 0 bases, with 18 bases between. Germline CDR1 reads SGHDN; CDR2 reads FVKESK. In DNA form, the CDR3 reads TGTGCCAGCAGCCCCCTAAGGGCAGGGGTACTGAACACTGAAGCTTTCTTT. Encoded protein: CASSPLRAGVLNTEAFF.

This clonotype was found many times. This chain connects TRBV20-1 to TRBJ2-3, with 7 bases lining up with TRBD2. V shed 1 base, J shed 6 bases, and the junction held 10 bases outside the gene matches. CDR3 length equals 15 residues. CDR1 and CDR2 (germline): DFQATT, SNEGSKA (reference sequence). CDR3 DNA sequence: TGCAGTGCTAGAGGGACTAGTTCCGAGTGGGATACGCAGTATTTT. Protein sequence: CSARGTSSEWDTQYF.

This clonotype was observed many times. The rearrangement joins TRBV7-2 to TRBJ1-5; 9 bases line up with TRBD1. The germline gives CDR1 SGHTA, CDR2 FQGNSA. The CDR3 is made up of 17 amino acids. Losses at the gene ends were 5 bases for V and 3 bases for J; bases not matched to a gene: 11. The CDR3: CASSQRPGQGSNQPQHF. In DNA, the CDR3 is TGTGCCAGCAGCCAAAGACCGGGACAGGGATCCAATCAGCCCCAGCATTTT.

This clonotype was counted at least ten times. The V gene is TRBV6-6, the J gene TRBJ1-1; D is perhaps TRBD1 (5 bases). The CDR3 length is 15 residues. Germline CDR1 reads MNHNY; CDR2 reads SVGAGI (reference sequence). Trimming took 7 bases from V and 4 from J, leaving 19 bases between them. CDR3 residues: CASTPGGAGGTEAFF. For the CDR3, the DNA is TGTGCCAGCACCCCGGGGGGTGCGGGGGGCACTGAAGCTTTCTTT.